This is a list of T cell receptor beta chains from one sample in a study of blood T cell repertoires in COVID-19. This table comes from immunoSEQ multiplex PCR, and its TCRdb copy is limited to in-frame clones, with some not included. The sample records 130,000 or so clones, 88% being singletons. Sequenced: peripheral blood. Every receptor here comes from a man aged 45-65 years with acute or convalescent COVID-19. CDR3s include the opening cysteine and the closing phenylalanine or tryptophan. A D gene is named only where the DNA matches it firmly. Only part of the rows carry a size: once, few, many, or a class if the clone is expanded.

TRBJ2-5	NA	TRBV5-4	TRBD2	16	CASSPVGGMGQETQYF	TGTGCCAGCAGCCCCGTGGGAGGGATGGGGCAAGAGACCCAGTACTTC
TRBJ1-5	NA	TRBV9	TRBD1	15	CASSPSTGSYQPQHF	TGTGCCAGCAGCCCATCGACAGGGTCCTATCAGCCCCAGCATTTT
TRBJ2-5	NA	TRBV6-2/TRBV6-3	NA	15	CASSYLGQTQETQYF	TGTGCCAGCAGTTACTTAGGACAGACCCAAGAGACCCAGTACTTC
TRBJ1-1	NA	TRBV19	NA	13	CASSQRVDTEAFF	TGTGCCAGTAGTCAGAGGGTGGACACTGAAGCTTTCTTT
TRBJ1-1	NA	TRBV7-9	NA	14	CASSLESWGEEAFF	TGTGCCAGCAGCTTAGAAAGTTGGGGAGAGGAAGCTTTCTTT
TRBJ2-2	NA	TRBV18	TRBD2	18	CASSPLGLAGAPAGELFF	TGTGCCAGCTCACCACTCGGGTTGGCGGGAGCCCCGGCCGGGGAGCTGTTTTTT
TRBJ2-1	NA	TRBV9	TRBD2	22	CASSVQGLAGDITPKSYNEQFF	TGTGCCAGCAGCGTCCAGGGACTAGCGGGAGATATAACACCGAAGTCCTACAATGAGCAGTTCTTC
TRBJ1-5	NA	TRBV28	NA	12	CASSLVDQPQHF	TGTGCCAGCAGTTTAGTAGATCAGCCCCAGCATTTT
TRBJ2-1	NA	TRBV5-1	TRBD2	14	CASSLVLAGLEQFF	TGCGCCAGCAGCTTGGTCCTAGCGGGCCTAGAGCAGTTCTTC
TRBJ1-1	NA	TRBV18	NA	16	CASSPPGVTMNTEAFF	TGTGCCAGCTCACCACCAGGGGTTACTATGAACACTGAAGCTTTCTTT
TRBJ1-2	NA	TRBV6-5	NA	13	CASRGQRFYGYTF	TGTGCCAGCAGAGGTCAGCGTTTCTATGGCTACACCTTC
TRBJ2-5	once	TRBV28	TRBD1	15	CASSLWGQGKETQYF	TGTGCCAGCAGTTTGTGGGGACAGGGAAAAGAGACCCAGTACTTC
TRBJ2-7	NA	TRBV27	NA	13	CASSFRISYEQYF	TGTGCCAGCAGTTTCAGGATTTCCTACGAGCAGTACTTC
TRBJ2-7	NA	TRBV7-6	NA	15	CASSRGGDPFTEQYF	TGTGCCAGCAGCCGGGGCGGGGATCCGTTCACCGAGCAGTACTTC
TRBJ1-1	NA	TRBV9	NA	15	CASSLQPQGNTEAFF	TGTGCCAGCAGCCTCCAACCCCAGGGAAACACTGAAGCTTTCTTT
TRBJ1-2	once	TRBV4-2	NA	15	CASSQGGPLLEGYTF	TGTGCCAGCAGCCAAGGAGGGCCCCTTCTGGAGGGCTACACCTTC
TRBJ2-3	NA	TRBV7-2	TRBD1	13	CASSYRLTGTQYF	TGTGCCAGCAGCTATAGATTGACAGGGACGCAGTATTTT
TRBJ1-1	NA	TRBV6-2/TRBV6-3	TRBD1	12	CASSTGGAGAFF	TGTGCCAGCAGCACAGGGGGCGCGGGTGCTTTCTTT
TRBJ1-2	once	TRBV2	TRBD1	14	CASTGQGGSYGYTF	TGTGCCAGCACGGGACAGGGTGGCAGCTATGGCTACACCTTC
TRBJ2-6	NA	TRBV25-1	NA	13	CASRAPGANVLTF	TGTGCCAGCAGGGCCCCTGGGGCCAACGTCCTGACTTTC
TRBJ1-2	few	TRBV5-1	NA	14	CASRALQGSGGYTF	TGCGCCAGCAGGGCCCTACAAGGATCGGGTGGCTACACCTTC
TRBJ1-2	NA	TRBV19	TRBD1	19	CASSALTGKINLGDYGYTF	TGTGCCAGTAGCGCGCTGACAGGGAAAATCAATCTCGGAGACTATGGCTACACCTTC
TRBJ2-1	once	TRBV11-2	NA	13	CASSTGLRNEQFF	TGTGCCAGCAGCACGGGACTCCGCAATGAGCAGTTCTTC
TRBJ2-7	NA	TRBV6-5	NA	11	CASGDTQEQYF	TGTGCCAGCGGGGACACCCAAGAGCAGTACTTC
TRBJ1-1	few	TRBV5-1	NA	14	CASSPAGTITEAFF	TGCGCCAGCAGCCCTGCCGGGACAATCACTGAAGCTTTCTTT
TRBJ1-1	NA	TRBV5-1	TRBD1	15	CASTPKTGGFTEAFF	TGCGCCAGCACCCCGAAGACAGGGGGCTTCACTGAAGCTTTCTTT
TRBJ2-7	NA	TRBV7-2	NA	16	CASSLLTQSPPGEQYF	TGTGCCAGCAGCTTACTCACGCAGTCTCCCCCGGGAGAGCAGTACTTC
TRBJ1-5	NA	TRBV7-6	NA	16	CASSFEASQSNQPQHF	TGTGCCAGCAGCTTTGAAGCAAGCCAAAGCAATCAGCCCCAGCATTTT
TRBJ1-1	NA	TRBV12-5	NA	16	CASSLAGGEGNTEAFF	TGTGCTAGTTCCTTAGCGGGGGGCGAGGGGAACACTGAAGCTTTCTTT
TRBJ2-4	NA	TRBV28	TRBD2	14	CASTSGRAIYIQYF	TGTGCCAGCACTAGCGGGAGGGCCATTTACATTCAGTACTTC
TRBJ1-4	NA	TRBV28	NA	15	CASLTRGRGSEKLFF	TGTGCCAGCCTCACACGGGGTAGGGGGAGTGAAAAACTGTTTTTT
TRBJ1-4	NA	TRBV5-1	NA	13	CASSGQLNEKLFF	TGCGCCAGCAGTGGGCAGCTTAATGAAAAACTGTTTTTT
TRBJ2-7	once	TRBV7-9	NA	11	CASSLEVAQYF	TGTGCCAGCAGCTTAGAAGTAGCTCAGTACTTC
TRBJ1-1	NA	TRBV15	NA	13	CATTRERDTEAFF	TGTGCCACCACCCGGGAGAGGGACACTGAAGCTTTCTTT
TRBJ2-7	NA	TRBV5-1	TRBD1	14	CASHQTGGTGEQYF	TGCGCCAGCCACCAGACAGGGGGGACGGGTGAGCAGTACTTC
TRBJ1-1	NA	TRBV5-1	NA	14	CASARQSATSGEFF	TGCGCCAGCGCTCGACAATCTGCTACCTCGGGGGAGTTCTTT
TRBJ2-3	NA	TRBV5-1	NA	16	CASSLGSHGVTDTQYF	TGCGCCAGCAGCTTGGGTAGCCATGGAGTTACAGATACGCAGTATTTT
TRBJ1-6	NA	TRBV5-1	NA	16	CASSPGSSSYNSPLHF	TGCGCCAGCAGCCCCGGGTCGAGCTCCTATAATTCACCCCTCCACTTT
TRBJ1-5	NA	TRBV27	NA	14	CASSFTGFQRPQHF	TGTGCCAGCAGTTTCACCGGGTTCCAGAGGCCCCAGCATTTT
TRBJ1-1	NA	TRBV5-1	NA	15	CASSLLQGGGTEAFF	TGCGCCAGCAGCTTATTACAGGGCGGGGGCACTGAAGCTTTCTTT
TRBJ1-5	NA	TRBV28	NA	13	CASRGESPRPQHF	TGTGCCAGCAGAGGGGAATCCCCGCGGCCCCAGCATTTT
TRBJ1-4	NA	TRBV5-1	NA	14	CASSWASGAEKLFF	TGCGCCAGCAGCTGGGCCTCGGGAGCCGAAAAACTGTTTTTT
TRBJ1-1	NA	TRBV6-4	NA	18	CASTGGLPGGMGDTEAFF	TGTGCCAGCACAGGAGGGCTCCCTGGAGGAATGGGGGACACTGAAGCTTTCTTT
TRBJ2-3	NA	TRBV5-1	TRBD1	16	CASSLVRGTGTDTQYF	TGCGCCAGCAGCTTGGTGAGAGGGACAGGCACAGATACGCAGTATTTT
TRBJ1-2	NA	TRBV13	NA	12	CASSLSYYGYTF	TGTGCCAGCAGCCTATCATACTATGGCTACACCTTC
TRBJ1-1	NA	TRBV28	NA	14	CASSLTWTRTEAFF	TGTGCCAGCAGCTTGACATGGACAAGGACTGAAGCTTTCTTT
TRBJ2-7	NA	TRBV5-1	TRBD1	14	CASSLTGTAYEQYF	TGCGCCAGCAGCCTAACCGGGACAGCTTACGAGCAGTACTTC
TRBJ2-5	NA	TRBV9	NA	14	CASSVEWGPGAQYF	TGTGCCAGCAGCGTAGAATGGGGCCCAGGGGCCCAGTACTTC
TRBJ2-7	NA	TRBV5-1	NA	13	CASSFTTGTEQYF	TGCGCCAGCAGCTTTACCACAGGAACCGAGCAGTACTTC
TRBJ2-1	NA	TRBV6-6	TRBD2	15	CASSLGTSGYNEQFF	TGTGCCAGCAGTCTCGGGACTAGCGGGTACAATGAGCAGTTCTTC
TRBJ1-4	NA	TRBV7-9	NA	15	CASSIGGGASEKLFF	TGTGCCAGCAGCATAGGTGGCGGGGCCAGTGAAAAACTGTTTTTT
TRBJ1-5	NA	TRBV5-5	NA	14	CASSVAGGNQPQHF	TGTGCCAGCAGCGTGGCGGGGGGCAATCAGCCCCAGCATTTT
TRBJ2-1	NA	TRBV10-1	TRBD2	17	CASSSGTSGRPYNEQFF	TGCGCCAGCAGCTCCGGGACTAGCGGGAGGCCTTACAATGAGCAGTTCTTC
TRBJ1-3	few	TRBV2	TRBD1	14	CASRTGGPGNTIYF	TGTGCCAGCAGGACAGGGGGGCCTGGAAACACCATATATTTT